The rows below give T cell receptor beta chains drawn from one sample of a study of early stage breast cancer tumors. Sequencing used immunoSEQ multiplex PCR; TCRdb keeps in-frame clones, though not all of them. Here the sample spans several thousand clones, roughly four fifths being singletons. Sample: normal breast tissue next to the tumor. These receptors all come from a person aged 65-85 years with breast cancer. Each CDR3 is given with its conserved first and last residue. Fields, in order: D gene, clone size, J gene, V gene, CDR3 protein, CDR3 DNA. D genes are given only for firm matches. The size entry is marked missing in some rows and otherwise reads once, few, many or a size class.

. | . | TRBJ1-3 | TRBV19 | CASTPQTGFSGNTIYF | TGTGCCAGTACCCCTCAAACCGGGTTTTCTGGAAACACCATATATTTT
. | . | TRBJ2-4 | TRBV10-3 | CAISVGPNIQYF | TGTGCCATCAGTGTTGGGCCAAACATTCAGTACTTC
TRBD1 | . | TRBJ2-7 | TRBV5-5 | CASSLQGNNEQYF | TGTGCCAGCAGCTTACAGGGGAACAACGAGCAGTACTTC
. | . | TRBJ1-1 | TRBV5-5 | CASSWSQGEAFF | TGTGCCAGCAGCTGGTCCCAGGGTGAAGCTTTCTTT
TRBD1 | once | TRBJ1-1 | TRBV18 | CASSPPGQPNTEAFF | TGTGCCAGCTCACCACCGGGACAGCCGAACACTGAAGCTTTCTTT
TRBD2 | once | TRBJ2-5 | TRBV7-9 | CASSSPSGSFQETQYF | TGTGCCAGCAGTAGCCCAAGCGGGAGTTTCCAAGAGACCCAGTACTTC
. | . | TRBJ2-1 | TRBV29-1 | CSVEKVGGNEQFF | TGCAGCGTTGAAAAAGTAGGGGGAAATGAGCAGTTCTTC
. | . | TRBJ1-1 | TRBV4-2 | CASSQEDGKRGITEAFF | TGTGCCAGCAGCCAAGAGGACGGGAAAAGGGGGATCACTGAAGCTTTCTTT
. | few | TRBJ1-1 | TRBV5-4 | CASSTGEGTEAFF | TGTGCCAGCAGCACGGGGGAGGGAACTGAAGCTTTCTTT
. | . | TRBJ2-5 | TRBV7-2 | CASSLSPGRPQYF | TGTGCCAGCAGCTTATCGCCTGGGAGGCCCCAGTACTTC
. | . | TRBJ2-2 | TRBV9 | CASSVGVETGELFF | TGTGCCAGCAGCGTAGGGGTGGAGACCGGGGAGCTGTTTTTT
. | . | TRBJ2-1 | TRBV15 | CATSRDREGNEQFF | TGTGCCACCAGCAGAGACCGGGAAGGCAATGAGCAGTTCTTC
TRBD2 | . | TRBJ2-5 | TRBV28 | CASSPTRLAKETQYF | TGTGCCAGCAGTCCGACTAGACTAGCGAAAGAGACCCAGTACTTC
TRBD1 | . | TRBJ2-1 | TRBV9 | CASSAHGQVFF | TGTGCCAGCAGCGCCCACGGACAGGTGTTCTTC
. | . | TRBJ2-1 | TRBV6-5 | CASSYLGRSSYNEQFF | TGTGCCAGCAGTTACTTGGGGCGGAGCTCCTACAATGAGCAGTTCTTC
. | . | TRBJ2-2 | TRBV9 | CASSPRTSHTGELFF | TGTGCCAGCAGCCCCCGGACAAGCCACACCGGGGAGCTGTTTTTT
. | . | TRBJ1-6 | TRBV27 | CASKGTGNSPLHF | TGTGCCAGCAAGGGAACAGGGAATTCACCCCTCCACTTT
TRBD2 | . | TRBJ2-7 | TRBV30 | CAWSKAGGPYEQYF | TGTGCCTGGAGTAAAGCGGGGGGGCCCTACGAGCAGTACTTC
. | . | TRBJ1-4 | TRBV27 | CASSLYGLDEKLFF | TGTGCCAGCAGTTTATATGGACTTGATGAAAAACTGTTTTTT
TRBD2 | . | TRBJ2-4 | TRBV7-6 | CASSLWVSGEENIQYF | TGTGCCAGCAGCTTGTGGGTTAGCGGGGAGGAAAACATTCAGTACTTC
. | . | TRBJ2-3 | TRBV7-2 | CASSFLSSDTQYF | TGTGCCAGCAGCTTTTTGTCCTCGGATACGCAGTATTTT
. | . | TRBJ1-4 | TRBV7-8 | CASKSRGNEKLFF | TGTGCCAGCAAGAGTCGGGGTAATGAAAAACTGTTTTTT
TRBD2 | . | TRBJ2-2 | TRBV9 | CASSSYGGAAGELFF | TGTGCCAGCAGCTCATACGGGGGGGCTGCCGGGGAGCTGTTTTTT
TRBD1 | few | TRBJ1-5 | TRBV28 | CASRADRDTGQPQHF | TGTGCCAGCAGAGCCGACAGGGACACGGGGCAGCCCCAGCATTTT
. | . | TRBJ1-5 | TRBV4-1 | CASSQLQAFNQPQHF | TGCGCCAGCAGCCAACTACAGGCCTTTAATCAGCCCCAGCATTTT
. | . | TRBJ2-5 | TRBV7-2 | CASSLPTGGGETQYF | TGTGCCAGCAGCTTACCTACAGGGGGGGGAGAGACCCAGTACTTC
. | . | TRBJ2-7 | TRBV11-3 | CASSYDRYEQYF | TGTGCCAGCAGCTACGACAGGTACGAGCAGTACTTC
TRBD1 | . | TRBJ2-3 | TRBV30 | CAWSKTGGTDTQYF | TGTGCCTGGTCCAAAACAGGGGGCACAGATACGCAGTATTTT
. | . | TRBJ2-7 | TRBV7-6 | CASAGGAYEQYF | TGTGCCAGCGCGGGCGGAGCCTACGAGCAGTACTTC
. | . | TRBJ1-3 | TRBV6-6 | CASSSGPGNTIYF | TGTGCCAGCAGTTCAGGGCCTGGAAACACCATATATTTT
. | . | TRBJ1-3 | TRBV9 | CASSGGTYSGNTIYF | TGTGCCAGCAGCGGAGGGACATACTCTGGAAACACCATATATTTT
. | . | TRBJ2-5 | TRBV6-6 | CATEERGPETQYF | TGTGCCACCGAGGAAAGGGGCCCGGAGACCCAGTACTTC
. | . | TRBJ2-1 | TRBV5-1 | CASSLTESYNEQFF | TGCGCCAGCAGCCTGACAGAGTCCTACAATGAGCAGTTCTTC